Listed below are T cell receptor beta chains from one sample, sequenced in a study of PD-L1 blockade in urothelial cancer. The method was immunoSEQ multiplex PCR; TCRdb's version includes in-frame clones alone and lacks a portion of them. The sample includes tens of thousands of clones, around 87% of them seen just once. The sample consisted of PBMCs, taken around atezolizumab (anti-PD-L1) treatment. The receptors come from a man aged 55 to 70 with urothelial cancer. Each CDR3 is given with its conserved first and last residue. The D gene is left open where the match is weak. The size field is filled for only some rows; it gives once, few, many or a size class.

d_gene,j_gene,v_gene,abundance,CDR3aa,CDR3nt
TRBD2,TRBJ2-1,TRBV28,NA,CASSLTTSGSHNEQFF,TGTGCCAGCAGTTTGACGACTAGCGGGAGTCACAATGAGCAGTTCTTC
NA,TRBJ2-7,TRBV7-8,NA,CASSPRLISNEQYF,TGTGCCAGCAGCCCGCGACTTATCTCGAACGAGCAGTACTTC
TRBD2,TRBJ2-7,TRBV4-3,NA,CASSLFAPRLAGPSYEQYF,TGCGCCAGCAGCCTCTTTGCCCCCCGACTAGCGGGACCGAGCTACGAGCAGTACTTC
TRBD1,TRBJ2-6,TRBV9,NA,CASSVGGQGFAGANVLTF,TGTGCCAGCAGCGTAGGAGGACAGGGGTTCGCTGGGGCCAACGTCCTGACTTTC
NA,TRBJ1-5,TRBV7-9,NA,CASSSSLSPQHF,TGTGCCAGCAGCTCCTCCCTTTCGCCCCAGCATTTT
TRBD1,TRBJ1-1,TRBV5-1,few,CASSWTGLDTEAFF,TGCGCCAGCAGCTGGACAGGGTTGGACACTGAAGCTTTCTTT
NA,TRBJ1-1,TRBV11-3,NA,CASSLVLNTEAFF,TGTGCCAGCAGCTTAGTTTTAAACACTGAAGCTTTCTTT
NA,TRBJ1-6,TRBV5-8,many,CASSFRNSPLHF,TGTGCCAGCAGCTTTCGTAATTCACCCCTCCACTTT
NA,TRBJ2-2,TRBV11-3,NA,CASSFRGKPGELFF,TGTGCCAGCAGCTTTAGGGGGAAGCCCGGGGAGCTGTTTTTT
NA,TRBJ1-5,TRBV30,NA,CAWSVSMTRAQHF,TGTGCCTGGAGTGTAAGTATGACCCGGGCCCAGCATTTT
NA,TRBJ1-1,TRBV28,NA,CASSNWGDEGTEAFF,TGTGCCAGCAGCAACTGGGGGGATGAGGGCACTGAAGCTTTCTTT
NA,TRBJ2-3,TRBV14,NA,CASSISWDTQYF,TGTGCCAGCAGCATTAGCTGGGATACGCAGTATTTT
NA,TRBJ2-7,TRBV11-1,NA,CASSSEPREPGEQYF,TGTGCCAGCAGCTCCGAACCCAGGGAACCCGGGGAGCAGTACTTC